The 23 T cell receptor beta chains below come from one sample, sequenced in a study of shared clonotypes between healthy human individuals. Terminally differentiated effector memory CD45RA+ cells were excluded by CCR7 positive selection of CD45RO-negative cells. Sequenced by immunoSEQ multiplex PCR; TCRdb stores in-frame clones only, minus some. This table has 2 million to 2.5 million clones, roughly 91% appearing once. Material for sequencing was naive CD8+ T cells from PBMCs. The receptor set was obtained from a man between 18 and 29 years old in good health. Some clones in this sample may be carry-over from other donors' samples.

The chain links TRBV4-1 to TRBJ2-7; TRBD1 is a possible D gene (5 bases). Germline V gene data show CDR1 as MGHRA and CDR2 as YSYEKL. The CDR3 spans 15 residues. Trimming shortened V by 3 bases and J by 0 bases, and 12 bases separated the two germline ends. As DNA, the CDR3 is TGCGCCAGCAGCCAGGGTACACAGGTCTCCTACGAGCAGTACTTC. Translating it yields CASSQGTQVSYEQYF.

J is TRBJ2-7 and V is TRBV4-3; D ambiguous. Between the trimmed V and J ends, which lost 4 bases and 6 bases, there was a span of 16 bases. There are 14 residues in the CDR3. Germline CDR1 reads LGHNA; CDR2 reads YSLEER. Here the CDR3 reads CASSPKEGISEQYF. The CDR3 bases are TGCGCCAGCAGCCCAAAGGAAGGGATCAGCGAGCAGTACTTC.

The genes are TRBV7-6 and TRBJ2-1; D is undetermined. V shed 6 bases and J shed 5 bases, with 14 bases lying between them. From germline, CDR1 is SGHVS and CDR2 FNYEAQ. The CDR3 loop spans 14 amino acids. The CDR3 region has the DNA TGTGCCAGCAGTCAAGGCTCCCCTAACAATGAGCAGTTCTTC. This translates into CASSQGSPNNEQFF. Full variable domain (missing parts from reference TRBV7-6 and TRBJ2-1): GAGVSQSPRYKVTKRGQDVALRCDPISGHVSLYWYRQALGQGPEFLTYFNYEAQQDKSGLPNDRFSAERPEGSISTLTIQRTEQRDSAMYRCASSQGSPNNEQFFGPGTRLTVL.

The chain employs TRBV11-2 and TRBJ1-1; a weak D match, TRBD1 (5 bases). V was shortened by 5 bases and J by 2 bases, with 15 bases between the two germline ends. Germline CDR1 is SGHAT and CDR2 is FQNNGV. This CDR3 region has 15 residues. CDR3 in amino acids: CASSKTGVPNTEAFF. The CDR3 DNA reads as TGTGCCAGCAGCAAAACGGGGGTCCCCAACACTGAAGCTTTCTTT.

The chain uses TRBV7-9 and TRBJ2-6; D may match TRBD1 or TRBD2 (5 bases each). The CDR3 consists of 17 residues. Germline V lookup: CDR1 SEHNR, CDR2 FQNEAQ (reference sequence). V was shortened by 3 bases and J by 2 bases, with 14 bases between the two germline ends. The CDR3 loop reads CASSLGRETAGANVLTF. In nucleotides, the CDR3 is TGTGCCAGCAGCTTGGGACGGGAAACGGCTGGGGCCAACGTCCTGACTTTC.

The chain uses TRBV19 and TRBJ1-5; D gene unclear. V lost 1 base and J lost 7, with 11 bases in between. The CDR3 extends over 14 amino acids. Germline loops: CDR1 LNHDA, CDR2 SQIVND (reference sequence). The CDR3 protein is CASSIVFRAQPQHF. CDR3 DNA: TGTGCCAGTAGTATAGTGTTCCGGGCGCAGCCCCAGCATTTT.

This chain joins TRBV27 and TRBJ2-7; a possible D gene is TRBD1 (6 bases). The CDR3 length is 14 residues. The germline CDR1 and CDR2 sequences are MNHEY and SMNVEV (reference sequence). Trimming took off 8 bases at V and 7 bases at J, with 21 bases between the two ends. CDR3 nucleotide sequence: TGTGCCAGCTGCGCTTGGGGGCCGTCGGGAGAGCAGTACTTC. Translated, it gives CASCAWGPSGEQYF.

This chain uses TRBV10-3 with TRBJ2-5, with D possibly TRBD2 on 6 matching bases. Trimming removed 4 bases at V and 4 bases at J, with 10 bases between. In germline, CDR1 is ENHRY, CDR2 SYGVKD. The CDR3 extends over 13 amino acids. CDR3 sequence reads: CAISGLGGETQYF. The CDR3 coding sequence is TGTGCCATCAGTGGCTTGGGGGGAGAGACCCAGTACTTC.

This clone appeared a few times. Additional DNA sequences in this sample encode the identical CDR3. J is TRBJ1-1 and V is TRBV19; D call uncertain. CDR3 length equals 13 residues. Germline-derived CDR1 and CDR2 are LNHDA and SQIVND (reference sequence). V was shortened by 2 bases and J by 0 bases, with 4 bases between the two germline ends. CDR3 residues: CASSISVNTEAFF. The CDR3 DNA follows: TGTGCCAGTAGTATATCCGTGAACACTGAAGCTTTCTTT.

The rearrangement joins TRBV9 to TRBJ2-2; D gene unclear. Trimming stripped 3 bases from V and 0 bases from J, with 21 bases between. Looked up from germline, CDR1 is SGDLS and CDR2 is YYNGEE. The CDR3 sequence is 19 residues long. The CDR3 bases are TGTGCCAGCAGCGCAGATTTTAGCCCAGCACAGCCGAACACCGGGGAGCTGTTTTTT. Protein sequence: CASSADFSPAQPNTGELFF.

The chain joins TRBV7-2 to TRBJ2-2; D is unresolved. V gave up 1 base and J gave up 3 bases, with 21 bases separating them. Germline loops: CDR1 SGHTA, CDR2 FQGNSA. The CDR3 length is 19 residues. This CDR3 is CASSLGSQTSLVYTGELFF. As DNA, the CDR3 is TGTGCCAGCAGCTTAGGGAGTCAGACCTCACTCGTTTACACCGGGGAGCTGTTTTTT.

The CDR3 loop is CASSNPRNEQFF. CDR3 sequence (DNA): TGTGCCAGCAGCAACCCACGCAATGAGCAGTTCTTC. The V and J genes are TRBV7-9 and TRBJ2-1; D unclear. Germline V gives CDR1 SEHNR, CDR2 FQNEAQ (reference sequence). V was pared by 5 bases and J by 6 bases, with 8 bases between. The CDR3 is 12 residues long.

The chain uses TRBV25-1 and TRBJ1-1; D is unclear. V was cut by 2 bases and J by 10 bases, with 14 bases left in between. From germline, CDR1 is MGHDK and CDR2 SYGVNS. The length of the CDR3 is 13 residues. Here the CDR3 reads CASSELVSGGAFF. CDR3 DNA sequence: TGTGCCAGCAGTGAACTGGTATCGGGAGGAGCTTTCTTT.

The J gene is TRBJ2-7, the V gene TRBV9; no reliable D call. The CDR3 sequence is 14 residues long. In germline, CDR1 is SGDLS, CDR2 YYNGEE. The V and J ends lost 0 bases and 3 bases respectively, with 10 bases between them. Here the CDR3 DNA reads TGTGCCAGCAGCGTAGATGGATTCTTCTACGAGCAGTACTTC. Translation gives CASSVDGFFYEQYF.

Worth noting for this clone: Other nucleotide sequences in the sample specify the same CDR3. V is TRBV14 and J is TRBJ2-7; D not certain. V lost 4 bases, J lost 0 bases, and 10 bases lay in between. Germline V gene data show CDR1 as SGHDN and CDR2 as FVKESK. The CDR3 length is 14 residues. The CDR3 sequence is CASSPQGSSYEQYF. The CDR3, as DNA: TGTGCCAGCAGCCCCCAAGGAAGCTCCTACGAGCAGTACTTC.

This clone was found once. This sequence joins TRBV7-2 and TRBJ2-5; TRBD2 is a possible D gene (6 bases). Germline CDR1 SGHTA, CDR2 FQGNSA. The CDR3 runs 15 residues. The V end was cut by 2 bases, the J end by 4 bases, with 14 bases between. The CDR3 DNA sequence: TGTGCCAGCAGCTTACAACCGGGAGCTCGAGAGACCCAGTACTTC. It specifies CASSLQPGARETQYF.

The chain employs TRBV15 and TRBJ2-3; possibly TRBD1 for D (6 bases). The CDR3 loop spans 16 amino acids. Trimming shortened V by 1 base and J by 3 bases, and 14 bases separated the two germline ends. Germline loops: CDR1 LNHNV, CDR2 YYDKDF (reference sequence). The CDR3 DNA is TGTGCCACCAGCAGAGCCCAGGGGTATGTGACAGATACGCAGTATTTT. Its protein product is CATSRAQGYVTDTQYF.

The CDR3 here is CARPRGPRGLHEQYF. The CDR3 coding sequence is TGTGCCAGGCCACGGGGCCCCAGGGGGCTACACGAGCAGTACTTC. This chain links TRBV6-9 with TRBJ2-7; 8 bases are a match to TRBD1. V was clipped by 9 bases and J by 5 bases; unmatched bases: 15. The CDR3 extends over 15 amino acids. CDR1 MNHGY and CDR2 SVAAGI come from the germline V gene.

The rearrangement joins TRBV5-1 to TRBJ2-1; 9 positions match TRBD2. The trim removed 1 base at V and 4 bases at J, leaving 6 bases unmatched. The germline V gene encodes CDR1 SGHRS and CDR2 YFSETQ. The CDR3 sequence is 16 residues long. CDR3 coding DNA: TGCGCCAGCAGCTTGTGGGCGACTAGCGGATACAATGAGCAGTTCTTC. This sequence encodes CASSLWATSGYNEQFF.

Here the CDR3 DNA reads TGTGCCAGCAGCGTAGACGGGGCAGCTCAGCCCCAGCATTTT. Its protein is CASSVDGAAQPQHF. The chain uses TRBV9 and TRBJ1-5, with D tentatively TRBD1 (5 bases). Looked up from germline, CDR1 is SGDLS and CDR2 is YYNGEE. Trimming removed 0 bases at V and 6 bases at J, with 10 bases between. The CDR3 extends over 14 amino acids.

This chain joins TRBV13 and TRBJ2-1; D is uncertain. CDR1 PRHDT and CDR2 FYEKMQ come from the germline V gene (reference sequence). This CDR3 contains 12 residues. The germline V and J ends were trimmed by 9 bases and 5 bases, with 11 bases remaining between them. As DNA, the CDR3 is TGTGCCAGTGACCTCATGGACAATGAGCAGTTCTTC. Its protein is CASDLMDNEQFF. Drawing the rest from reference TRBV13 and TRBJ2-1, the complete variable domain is AAGVIQSPRHLIKEKRETATLKCYPIPRHDTVYWYQQGPGQDPQFLISFYEKMQSDKGSIPDRFSAQQFSDYHSELNMSSLELGDSALYFCASDLMDNEQFFGPGTRLTVL.

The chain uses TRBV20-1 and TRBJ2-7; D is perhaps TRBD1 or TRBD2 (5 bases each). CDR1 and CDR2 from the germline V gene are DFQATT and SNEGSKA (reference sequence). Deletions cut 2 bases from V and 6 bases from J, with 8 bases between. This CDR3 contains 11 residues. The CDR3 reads CSARWGTEQYF. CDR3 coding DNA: TGCAGTGCTAGATGGGGGACCGAGCAGTACTTC.

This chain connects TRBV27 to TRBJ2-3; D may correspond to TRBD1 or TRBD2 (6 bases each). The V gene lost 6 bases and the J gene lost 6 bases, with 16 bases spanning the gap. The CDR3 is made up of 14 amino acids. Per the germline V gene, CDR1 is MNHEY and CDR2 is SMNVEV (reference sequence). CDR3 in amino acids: CASSLLRGGDTQYF. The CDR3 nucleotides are TGTGCCAGCAGCCTATTGAGAGGGGGGGATACGCAGTATTTT.